Presented here are 30 T cell receptor beta chains from one specimen sequenced in a study of blood T cell repertoires in COVID-19. Sequencing was performed with immunoSEQ multiplex PCR; in TCRdb, only in-frame clones are kept and a portion is missing. There are 140,000 or so clones in the sample; 70% to 80% occur only once, and roughly 15% lies in the top ten. The sequencing input was peripheral blood. Receptors originate from a man aged 45-65 years with acute or convalescent COVID-19.

The chain combines TRBV19 with TRBJ2-5; D not resolved. CDR1 LNHDA and CDR2 SQIVND come from the germline V gene (reference sequence). Trimming shortened V by 4 bases and J by 0 bases, and 15 bases separated the two germline ends. The CDR3 sequence is 16 residues long. This CDR3 reads CASSRSSASYQETQYF. The CDR3 coding sequence is TGTGCCAGTAGTAGGAGTTCCGCCAGTTACCAAGAGACCCAGTACTTC.

The V and J genes are TRBV11-3 and TRBJ2-1, with TRBD2 as a possible D gene (7 bases). This CDR3 is 15 amino acids long. Germline-derived CDR1 and CDR2 are SGHNT and YENEEA. Deletions cut 3 bases from V and 2 bases from J, with 11 bases between. The CDR3 DNA sequence: TGTGCCAGCAGCTTGATGGGGGGGCCCTACAATGAGCAGTTCTTC. Amino acid sequence: CASSLMGGPYNEQFF.

In regard to this clone: The limits of the CDR3 on the DNA are not certain, so only TCRdb's listed CDR3 is given. The rearrangement links TRBV12-3 or TRBV12-4 to TRBJ1-2. The CDR3 sequence runs 12 residues, both termini included. CDR3 in amino acids: CASSSDFRGYTF.

The chain uses TRBV4-1 and TRBJ1-2; D perhaps matches TRBD1 (5 bases). CDR1 and CDR2 (germline): MGHRA, YSYEKL. The CDR3 length is 16 residues. V lost 0 bases and J lost 6, with 17 bases in between. DNA for the CDR3: TGCGCCAGCAGCCAAGATTTAAGCCCAGGGCGAGATGGCTACACCTTC. This codes for CASSQDLSPGRDGYTF.

This clone was counted only a few times. V gene TRBV29-1 combines with J gene TRBJ2-2; D is perhaps TRBD2 (6 bases). Germline V gene data show CDR1 as SQVTM and CDR2 as ANQGSEA. V was shortened by 7 bases and J by 5 bases, with 14 bases between the two germline ends. This CDR3 region has 13 residues. The CDR3 loop reads CSAAGQRTGELFF. Written as DNA, the CDR3 is TGCAGCGCCGCGGGGCAGCGTACCGGGGAGCTGTTTTTT.

The chain combines TRBV14 with TRBJ1-1; D uncertain. V gave up 4 bases and J gave up 1 base, with 19 bases separating them. Germline-derived CDR1 and CDR2 are SGHDN and FVKESK. The length of the CDR3 is 17 residues. The CDR3 here is CASSLRTPERKNTEAFF. Written as DNA, the CDR3 is TGTGCCAGCAGCCTCAGAACCCCGGAGAGGAAGAACACTGAAGCTTTCTTT.

The chain employs TRBV18 and TRBJ2-1, with TRBD1 matching 9 bases. The junction had 7 bases not matched to a gene; V was cut back by 3 bases and J by 1 base. CDR3 length: 17 residues. The V gene's germline CDR1 is KGHSH and CDR2 LQKENI. Here the CDR3 DNA reads TGTGCCAGCTCACCTTCGCCGGGACAGGGATCCTACAATGAGCAGTTCTTC. This encodes CASSPSPGQGSYNEQFF.

This CDR3 reads CASSTPRGLDNQPQHF. CDR3 coding DNA: TGTGCCAGTAGTACCCCCAGGGGTCTGGACAATCAGCCCCAGCATTTT. The chain joins TRBV19 to TRBJ1-5, with a tentative D call TRBD1 (6 bases). Germline CDR1 is LNHDA and CDR2 is SQIVND (reference sequence). Trimming left V 4 bases short and J 3 bases short, with 16 bases between. The CDR3 is 16 residues long. Full variable domain (remainder filled in from reference TRBV19 and TRBJ1-5): DGGITQSPKYLFRKEGQNVTLSCEQNLNHDAMYWYRQDPGQGLRLIYYSQIVNDFQKGDIAEGYSVSREKKESFPLTVTSAQKNPTAFYLCASSTPRGLDNQPQHFGDGTRLSIL.

This clone was observed a handful of times. Other DNA variants within this sample encode the same CDR3. The J gene is TRBJ1-2, the V gene TRBV5-4; D may be TRBD1 (5 bases). Germline CDR1 and CDR2: SGHNT and YYREEE (reference sequence). The CDR3 is made up of 12 amino acids. Trimming shortened V by 4 bases and J by 4 bases, and 8 bases separated the two germline ends. CDR3 sequence reads: CASSLDSYGYTF. CDR3 nucleotide sequence: TGTGCCAGCAGCCTTGACAGCTATGGCTACACCTTC.

The gene calls are TRBV9 and TRBJ1-5; no firm D call. V shed 0 bases and J shed 3 bases, with 7 bases lying between them. CDR1 is SGDLS and CDR2 is YYNGEE in the germline V gene. This CDR3 has 14 amino acids. The CDR3 sequence is CASSVAGANQPQHF. Written as DNA, the CDR3 is TGTGCCAGCAGCGTAGCCGGTGCCAATCAGCCCCAGCATTTT.

The rearrangement joins TRBV4-2 to TRBJ2-5; D unclear. The CDR3 has 14 residues. Trimming left V 0 bases short and J 5 bases short, with 10 bases between. Per germline, CDR1 LGHNA and CDR2 YNFKEQ. For the CDR3, the DNA is TGTGCCAGCAGCCAAGAAAGTCGGTACGAGACCCAGTACTTC. It codes for CASSQESRYETQYF.

The chain has TRBV12-5 and TRBJ2-3; 10 bases align to TRBD2. V gave up 5 bases and J gave up 4 bases; unmatched junction bases: 3. CDR1 and CDR2 from the germline V gene are LGHNT and FRNRAP. The CDR3 spans 14 residues. The CDR3 reads CASGASGGPDTQYF. The CDR3 DNA sequence: TGTGCTAGTGGTGCTAGCGGGGGCCCAGATACGCAGTATTTT.

This clone was observed a handful of times. The chain carries TRBV3-1 (or the pseudogene TRBV3-2) and TRBJ2-5; D perhaps matches TRBD2 (5 bases). This CDR3 has 13 amino acids. In germline, CDR1 is LGHDT, CDR2 YNNKEL (reference sequence). Trimming stripped 4 bases from V and 5 bases from J, with 11 bases between. CDR3 DNA: TGTGCCAGCAGCCGACACGGGGAGGAGACCCAGTACTTC. It yields the protein CASSRHGEETQYF.

This clone turned up a few times. The J gene is TRBJ1-5, the V gene TRBV19, with TRBD1 identical over 7 bases. This CDR3 contains 19 residues. The junction had 18 bases not matched to a gene; V was cut back by 6 bases and J by 1 base. CDR1 and CDR2 from the germline V gene are LNHDA and SQIVND (reference sequence). The CDR3 loop is CASRISLGRGSGSNQPQHF. The CDR3 coding sequence is TGTGCCAGTAGGATTTCATTGGGCAGGGGGTCGGGGAGCAATCAGCCCCAGCATTTT. The full variable domain, with the rest looked up from reference TRBV19 and TRBJ1-5, is DGGITQSPKYLFRKEGQNVTLSCEQNLNHDAMYWYRQDPGQGLRLIYYSQIVNDFQKGDIAEGYSVSREKKESFPLTVTSAQKNPTAFYLCASRISLGRGSGSNQPQHFGDGTRLSIL.

The genes are TRBV29-1 and TRBJ1-4, with 7 bases matching TRBD1. Germline CDR1 SQVTM, CDR2 ANQGSEA. CDR3 length equals 13 residues. Trimming cost V 4 bases and J 4 bases; bases outside gene matches: 3. The CDR3 loop reads CSVAGQHNEKLFF. CDR3 DNA: TGCAGCGTTGCGGGACAGCATAATGAAAAACTGTTTTTT.

About this clone: Other nucleotide sequences from this sample produce the same CDR3. The chain links TRBV9 to TRBJ2-3; the match to TRBD2 covers 10 bases. The CDR3 spans 16 residues. Germline CDR1 reads SGDLS; CDR2 reads YYNGEE. V trimming: 0 bases; J trimming: 6 bases; junction bases outside the gene matches: 7. CDR3 in DNA: TGTGCCAGCAGCGTAGGGCTAGCGGGGGCGCAGGATACGCAGTATTTT. It yields the protein CASSVGLAGAQDTQYF.

This chain links TRBV6-5 with TRBJ2-2; possible D gene TRBD1, 7 bases. CDR1 is MNHEY, CDR2 SVGAGI, per germline. This CDR3 is 14 amino acids long. The germline V and J ends were trimmed by 8 bases and 5 bases, with 15 bases remaining between them. The CDR3 DNA reads as TGTGCCAGCTTCCGACAGGGAGGAACCGGGGAGCTGTTTTTT. This sequence encodes CASFRQGGTGELFF.

CDR3 bases: TGTGCCAGCATTCCCCGAGACAGGACCACTGAAGCTTTCTTT. Its protein is CASIPRDRTTEAFF. This chain uses TRBV6-5 with TRBJ1-1; TRBD1 is a possible D gene (6 bases). V was shortened by 7 bases and J by 4 bases, with 16 bases between the two germline ends. Germline CDR1 reads MNHEY; CDR2 reads SVGAGI. The length of the CDR3 is 14 residues.

The chain combines TRBV19 with TRBJ2-2, with 7 bases aligning to TRBD2. The length of the CDR3 is 13 residues. CDR1 is LNHDA and CDR2 is SQIVND in the germline V gene (reference sequence). After removal of 4 bases from V and 6 bases from J, the junction contained 2 bases not matched to a gene. CDR3 DNA: TGTGCCAGTAGTAAACGGGGGGCCGGGGAGCTGTTTTTT. Amino acids: CASSKRGAGELFF.

The chain has TRBV19 and TRBJ2-6; 10 bases match TRBD1. The germline V gene has CDR1 LNHDA and CDR2 SQIVND (reference sequence). The junction had 6 bases not matched to a gene; V was cut back by 1 base and J by 3 bases. This CDR3 comprises 18 residues. The DNA for the CDR3 is TGTGCCAGTAGTATAGGTGACAGGGGGCAAGTTGGGGCCAACGTCCTGACTTTC. Protein sequence: CASSIGDRGQVGANVLTF.

CDR3 in amino acids: CASSLGGQGALETQYF. CDR3 sequence (DNA): TGCGCCAGCAGCTTGGGAGGACAGGGGGCGCTGGAGACCCAGTACTTC. The chain carries TRBV5-1 and TRBJ2-5, with 11 bases aligning to TRBD1. The length of the CDR3 is 16 residues. With 0 bases clipped from V and 5 bases from J, the junction kept 6 bases outside the gene matches. The germline gives CDR1 SGHRS, CDR2 YFSETQ.

V is TRBV5-1 and J is TRBJ2-2, with D possibly matching TRBD1 (5 bases). There are 15 residues in the CDR3. Trimming took off 4 bases at V and 6 bases at J, with 16 bases between the two ends. Germline lookup yields CDR1 SGHRS and CDR2 YFSETQ. The CDR3 loop reads CASSHEPQDPGELFF. In nucleotides, the CDR3 is TGCGCCAGCAGCCACGAACCACAGGACCCCGGGGAGCTGTTTTTT. The variable domain in full, with the rest retrieved from reference TRBV5-1 and TRBJ2-2, is KAGVTQTPRYLIKTRGQQVTLSCSPISGHRSVSWYQQTPGQGLQFLFEYFSETQRNKGNFPGRFSGRQFSNSRSEMNVSTLELGDSALYLCASSHEPQDPGELFFGEGSRLTVL.

This chain uses TRBV18 with TRBJ2-5; 10 nucleotides line up with TRBD2. This CDR3 spans 15 amino acids. Germline CDR1 is KGHSH and CDR2 is LQKENI. V shed 4 bases and J 4 bases; nucleotides not matched to a gene: 6. The CDR3 loop is CASSRSGGALETQYF. The CDR3 coding sequence is TGTGCCAGCTCACGGAGCGGGGGGGCCTTAGAGACCCAGTACTTC.

The gene calls are TRBV10-3 and TRBJ2-3, with no clear D. This CDR3 contains 15 residues. Between the trimmed V and J ends, which lost 0 bases and 0 bases, there was a span of 7 bases. Germline V gene sequence: CDR1 ENHRY, CDR2 SYGVKD. The CDR3, as DNA: TGTGCCATCAGTGAGTCGCGTGCTAGCACAGATACGCAGTATTTT. As protein: CAISESRASTDTQYF.

This clone was recorded once. This chain joins TRBV20-1 and TRBJ2-5; unclear D gene. CDR1 DFQATT and CDR2 SNEGSKA come from the germline V gene (reference sequence). Trimming shortened V by 8 bases and J by 3 bases, and 10 bases separated the two germline ends. This CDR3 has 11 residues. DNA for the CDR3: TGCAGTCTCAGGATGAAAGAGACCCAGTACTTC. Translated, it gives CSLRMKETQYF.

In its sample, this clone was seen a few times. The rearrangement joins TRBV4-1 to TRBJ2-2; D may be TRBD1 (6 bases). The CDR3 covers 14 residues. Per the germline V gene, CDR1 is MGHRA and CDR2 is YSYEKL. V was cut by 0 bases and J by 7 bases, with 9 bases left in between. DNA of the CDR3: TGCGCCAGCAGCCAAGATACAGGGATCGGGGAGCTGTTTTTT. This codes for CASSQDTGIGELFF.

The chain has TRBV5-1 and TRBJ2-7; TRBD1 might be the D (6 bases). The CDR3 extends over 14 amino acids. CDR1 and CDR2 from the germline V gene are SGHRS and YFSETQ. Trimming took 4 bases from V and 5 from J, leaving 16 bases between them. The CDR3 coding sequence is TGCGCCAGCAGCACCGAACAGGGCTGGGACGAGCAGTACTTC. Amino acids: CASSTEQGWDEQYF.

The rearrangement uses TRBV6-1 and TRBJ2-5; D remains ambiguous. The germline gives CDR1 MNHNS, CDR2 SASEGT. The CDR3 has 13 amino acids. V was cut by 3 bases and J by 7 bases, with 12 bases left in between. CDR3 DNA sequence: TGTGCCAGCAGTGAGTCGGGTCTGGTGACCCAGTACTTC. Translating gives CASSESGLVTQYF.

V gene TRBV28 combines with J gene TRBJ1-2; D not certain. V gave up 2 bases and J gave up 5 bases, with 9 bases separating them. The germline CDR1 and CDR2 sequences are MDHEN and SYDVKM. This CDR3 is built from 13 residues. CDR3 in DNA: TGTGCCAGCAGTTTACCCGGCGGTTATGGCTACACCTTC. Protein: CASSLPGGYGYTF.

The chain couples TRBV28 to TRBJ1-1; D uncertain. Trimming removed 3 bases at V and 4 bases at J, with 12 bases between. The CDR3 is made up of 14 amino acids. CDR1 MDHEN and CDR2 SYDVKM come from the germline V gene. The CDR3 is CASSFSFRGTEAFF. The CDR3 region has the DNA TGTGCCAGCAGTTTTTCCTTCCGGGGCACTGAAGCTTTCTTT.